This TCR beta chain was retrieved from a study of identical twins. MiXCR, run by TCRdb on the 5' RACE reads, gives a single entry per CDR3 protein. The sample lists some 500,000 distinct CDR3 sequences, about 14% occurring once. This CDR3 is built from 14 residues. The germline V gene encodes CDR1 SNHLY and CDR2 FYNNEI. V shed 7 bases and J 5 bases; nucleotides not matched to a gene: 6. This sample also appeared in a second study, on yellow fever vaccine responses in identical twins.

The clonotype was recovered from a woman aged 18 to 35 in good health. Material: CD4+ T cells sorted from blood. This chain links TRBV2 with TRBJ2-5; 11 bases agree with TRBD1. The CDR3 coding sequence is TGTGCCAGCACCCTGGACAGGGGGCAGGAGACCCAGTACTTC. Protein: CASTLDRGQETQYF. Full variable domain (outside the CDR3, taken from reference TRBV2 and TRBJ2-5): EPEVTQTPSHQVTQMGQEVILRCVPISNHLYFYWYRQILGQKVEFLVSFYNNEISEKSEIFDDQFSVERPDGSNFTLKIRSTKLEDSAMYFCASTLDRGQETQYFGPGTRLLVL.